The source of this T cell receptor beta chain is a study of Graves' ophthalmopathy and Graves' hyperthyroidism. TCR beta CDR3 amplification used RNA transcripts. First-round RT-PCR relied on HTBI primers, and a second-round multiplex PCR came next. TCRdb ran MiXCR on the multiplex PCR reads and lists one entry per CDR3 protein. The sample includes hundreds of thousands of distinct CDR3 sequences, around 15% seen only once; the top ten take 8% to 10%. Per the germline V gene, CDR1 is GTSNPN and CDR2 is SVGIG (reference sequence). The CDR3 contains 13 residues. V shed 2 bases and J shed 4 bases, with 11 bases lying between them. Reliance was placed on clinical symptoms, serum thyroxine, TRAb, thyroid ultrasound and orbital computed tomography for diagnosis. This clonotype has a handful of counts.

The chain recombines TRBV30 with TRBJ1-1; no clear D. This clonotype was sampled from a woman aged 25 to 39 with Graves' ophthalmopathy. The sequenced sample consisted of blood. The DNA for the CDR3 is TGTGCCTGGAGTCCCACACGGAGCACTGAAGCTTTCTTT. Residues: CAWSPTRSTEAFF. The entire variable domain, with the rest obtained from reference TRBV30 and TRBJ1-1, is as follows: SQTIHQWPATLVQPVGSPLSLECTVEGTSNPNLYWYRQAAGRGLQLLFYSVGIGQISSEVPQNLSASRPQDRQFILSSKKLLLSDSGFYLCAWSPTRSTEAFFGQGTRLTVV.